Listed below are T cell receptor beta chains from one sample, sequenced in a study of blood T cell repertoires in COVID-19. Libraries were prepared by immunoSEQ multiplex PCR; TCRdb keeps only in-frame clonotypes and omits some of them. Counted here are 300,000 or so clones, approximately 90% occurring once; the ten biggest clones make up 8% to 13%. The sequencing sample was made of PBMCs or T cells enriched from blood (not recorded which). These receptors were obtained from a woman younger than 35 who had recovered from COVID-19. Both conserved end residues are part of each CDR3. A D gene is named only where the DNA matches it firmly. Clone size is stated in some rows and not others, as once, few, many or a class when expanded.

CDR3 DNA,CDR3 protein,V gene,clone size,J gene,D gene
TGTGCCAGCAGCTTACCGGGACAACAGGCTTCCTACAATGAGCAGTTCTTC,CASSLPGQQASYNEQFF,TRBV7-9,once,TRBJ2-1,.
TGTGCCAGCAGCGTAGTTGCTAGCGGAAACTACAATGAGCAGTTCTTC,CASSVVASGNYNEQFF,TRBV9,.,TRBJ2-1,TRBD2
TGTGCCAGCAACAGGGTATTGGGCACCGGGGAGCTGTTTTTT,CASNRVLGTGELFF,TRBV2,.,TRBJ2-2,.
TGTGCCATCAGTGAGTCCCGGGGCAATGAGCAGTTCTTC,CAISESRGNEQFF,TRBV10-3,.,TRBJ2-1,.
TGTGCCAGCAGCCAGTACGGGGGTAGAGAACCGGAGACCCAGTACTTC,CASSQYGGREPETQYF,TRBV7-8,.,TRBJ2-5,.
TGTGCCAGCAGCTTAGGCGTGGCAGTCAATCAGCCCCAGCATTTT,CASSLGVAVNQPQHF,TRBV13,.,TRBJ1-5,.
TGTGCCAGCAGCCCCCTCGACAGGGTCCGTGGGAATGAGCAGTTCTTC,CASSPLDRVRGNEQFF,TRBV28,.,TRBJ2-1,TRBD1
TGTGCCAGCTCACAAGCTAGCGGGGGGAACACCGGGGAGCTGTTTTTT,CASSQASGGNTGELFF,TRBV18,.,TRBJ2-2,TRBD2
TGTGCCAGCAGCCAAGATGTGACAGGGTATGGCTACACCTTC,CASSQDVTGYGYTF,TRBV14,.,TRBJ1-2,TRBD1
TGTGCCATCAGTCCAGACACGGGGTATAATTCACCCCTCCACTTT,CAISPDTGYNSPLHF,TRBV10-3,once,TRBJ1-6,.
TGTGCCAGCAGCTTAGCCGGGGATACTGAAGCTTTCTTT,CASSLAGDTEAFF,TRBV11-2,.,TRBJ1-1,.
TGTGCCTGGAGTGGAGGACAGGGGCCCTATGGCTACACCTTC,CAWSGGQGPYGYTF,TRBV30,.,TRBJ1-2,TRBD1
TGTGCCAGCAGTTTAGGACAGGGGGCGGGCTACGAGCAGTACTTC,CASSLGQGAGYEQYF,TRBV6-5,.,TRBJ2-7,TRBD1
TGTGCCAGCAGCTTCTCAGGGGAGTTAGGTGAAGCTTTCTTT,CASSFSGELGEAFF,TRBV5-6,.,TRBJ1-1,.
TGTGCCAGCAGCTTGGATGGGACAGGCCCCTACGAGCAGTACTTC,CASSLDGTGPYEQYF,TRBV5-6,.,TRBJ2-7,TRBD1
TGCGCCAGCAGCTTGGTTACTAGCGGGGGTGTCGACAATGAGCAGTTCTTC,CASSLVTSGGVDNEQFF,TRBV5-1,.,TRBJ2-1,TRBD2
TGTGCCAGCAGCTTAGGGGACAGAAACGAGCAGTACTTC,CASSLGDRNEQYF,TRBV7-2,.,TRBJ2-7,TRBD1
TGCGCCAGCAGCGCCAGCTCTGGGGCCAACGTCCTGACTTTC,CASSASSGANVLTF,TRBV5-1,.,TRBJ2-6,.
TGTGCCTGGAGTGCAGTTCCCAGTTCCGTAATCTCTGGAAACACCATATATTTT,CAWSAVPSSVISGNTIYF,TRBV30,.,TRBJ1-3,.
TGTGCCAGCAGTGAAAGAGGGAATCAGCCCCAGCATTTT,CASSERGNQPQHF,TRBV6-1,.,TRBJ1-5,.
TGTGCCTGGAGTCGGCCGGGACAGGCAGACACTGAAGCTTTCTTT,CAWSRPGQADTEAFF,TRBV30,.,TRBJ1-1,TRBD1
TGCAGTGCTAGAGACGGCTATGGCTACACCTTC,CSARDGYGYTF,TRBV20-1,.,TRBJ1-2,.
TGTGCCAGCAGTGAAGTTCGCAGTCCAACTGAAGCTTTCTTT,CASSEVRSPTEAFF,TRBV6-1,.,TRBJ1-1,.
TGTGCCAGCAGTGAAGGGACAGGGAGGAATGAGCAGTTCTTC,CASSEGTGRNEQFF,TRBV6-1,.,TRBJ2-1,TRBD1
TGCAGTGCTAGTCGGGGGACAGGGACTCATCAGCCCCAGCATTTT,CSASRGTGTHQPQHF,TRBV20-1,few,TRBJ1-5,TRBD1
TGTGCCTGGAGCTCGCGGAGCTACAATGAGCAGTTCTTC,CAWSSRSYNEQFF,TRBV30,.,TRBJ2-1,.
TGTGCCATCAGGGGACAGGGACTGACTGTTGATGGCTACACCTTC,CAIRGQGLTVDGYTF,TRBV10-3,.,TRBJ1-2,TRBD1
TGTGCCTGGAGTGTGGGAGCAATCGGCAATCAGCCCCAGCATTTT,CAWSVGAIGNQPQHF,TRBV30,.,TRBJ1-5,.
TGTGCCAGCAGTGTAGGACAGTCCTTCTACGAGCAGTACTTC,CASSVGQSFYEQYF,TRBV27,.,TRBJ2-7,.
TGTGCCAGTAGTAGTGACAGCTACTACTATGGCTACACCTTC,CASSSDSYYYGYTF,TRBV19,.,TRBJ1-2,.
TGCGCCAGCAGTGAGTCGTGGGGGGGGCCCGGCGGTAAGCAGTTCTTC,CASSESWGGPGGKQFF,TRBV10-1,once,TRBJ2-1,.